Shown below are 17 T cell receptor beta chains from a single sample sequenced in a study of OX40 agonist ivuxolimab in advanced cancers. Method: immunoSEQ multiplex PCR; TCRdb's copy keeps in-frame clones and lacks some. The sample records under 3,500 clones, 65% to 85% being singletons. The material was CD4+ or CD8+ T cells sorted from blood, obtained in a trial of the OX40 agonist ivuxolimab. These receptors all stem from an adult with an advanced solid tumor such as melanoma, head and neck, liver or kidney cancer.

The chain is built from TRBV27 and TRBJ1-2; perhaps TRBD1 as D (5 bases). Germline CDR1 and CDR2: MNHEY and SMNVEV (reference sequence). Trimming took 6 bases from V and 3 from J, leaving 17 bases between them. This CDR3 is 15 amino acids long. The chain's CDR3 is CASSMGPGGDYGYTF. For the CDR3, the DNA is TGTGCCAGCAGCATGGGGCCGGGAGGGGACTATGGCTACACCTTC.

The chain combines TRBV28 with TRBJ2-1, with TRBD1 identical over 10 bases. Germline V gene lookup returns CDR1 MDHEN and CDR2 SYDVKM. The trim removed 7 bases at V and 6 bases at J, leaving 6 bases unmatched. The CDR3 runs 14 residues. The DNA of the CDR3 is TGTGCCAGCACCCCGGGACAGGGGTTCAATGAGCAGTTCTTC. The encoded protein is CASTPGQGFNEQFF. Full variable domain (missing parts from reference TRBV28 and TRBJ2-1): DVKVTQSSRYLVKRTGEKVFLECVQDMDHENMFWYRQDPGLGLRLIYFSYDVKMKEKGDIPEGYSVSREKKERFSLILESASTNQTSMYLCASTPGQGFNEQFFGPGTRLTVL.

Concerning this clone itself: A much larger clone differs by one base, so this may be a read error. The rearrangement joins TRBV6-1 to TRBJ1-2, with a possible D match to TRBD1 (5 bases). The CDR3 consists of 15 residues. From germline, CDR1 is MNHNS and CDR2 SASEGT. V lost 2 bases, J lost 6 bases, and 16 bases lay in between. As DNA, the CDR3 is TGTGCCAGCAGTGAATACTGGGACCGAAACCATGGCTACACCTTC. As protein: CASSEYWDRNHGYTF.

This sequence joins TRBV2 and TRBJ2-7; no firm D call. CDR1 and CDR2 (germline): SNHLY, FYNNEI. The CDR3 extends over 13 amino acids. V gave up 4 bases and J gave up 1 base, with 8 bases separating them. CDR3 amino acids: CASSAYGSYEQYF. In DNA form, the CDR3 reads TGTGCCAGCAGTGCATACGGATCCTACGAGCAGTACTTC. Full variable domain (outside the CDR3, taken from reference TRBV2 and TRBJ2-7): EPEVTQTPSHQVTQMGQEVILRCVPISNHLYFYWYRQILGQKVEFLVSFYNNEISEKSEIFDDQFSVERPDGSNFTLKIRSTKLEDSAMYFCASSAYGSYEQYFGPGTRLTVT.

The rearrangement joins TRBV7-9 to TRBJ2-2; D not resolved. The CDR3 totals 14 residues. Germline V CDR1 and CDR2: SEHNR, FQNEAQ (reference sequence). The V end was cut by 5 bases, the J end by 2 bases, with 9 bases between. The CDR3 DNA follows: TGTGCCAGCAGCGATCGATATAACACCGGGGAGCTGTTTTTT. As protein: CASSDRYNTGELFF. Combining the CDR3 with reference TRBV7-9 and TRBJ2-2 gives the whole variable domain DTGVSQNPRHKITKRGQNVTFRCDPISEHNRLYWYRQTLGQGPEFLTYFQNEAQLEKSRLLSDRFSAERPKGSFSTLEIQRTEQGDSAMYLCASSDRYNTGELFFGEGSRLTVL.

Here the CDR3 reads CASSCGGANVLTF. The CDR3 region has the DNA TGCGCCAGCAGCTGTGGTGGGGCCAACGTCCTGACTTTC. The gene calls are TRBV23-1 and TRBJ2-6, with D uncertain. TRBV23-1 is an ORF, with its function uncertain. The CDR3 has 13 amino acids. The V and J ends lost 6 bases and 3 bases respectively, with 6 bases between them.

This clone has a single count. The J gene is TRBJ2-7, the V gene TRBV19; 13 bases are a match to TRBD2. V shed 6 bases, J shed 3 bases, and the junction held 2 bases outside the gene matches. CDR3 length equals 14 residues. Germline CDR1 reads LNHDA; CDR2 reads SQIVND (reference sequence). The CDR3 nucleotides read TGTGCCAGTAGCTGGACTAGCGGGAGCTACGAGCAGTACTTC. Amino acid sequence: CASSWTSGSYEQYF.

The V gene is TRBV7-9, the J gene TRBJ1-2, with no clear D. The germline gives CDR1 SEHNR, CDR2 FQNEAQ (reference sequence). V was clipped by 5 bases and J by 3 bases, with 10 bases between them. The CDR3 extends over 13 amino acids. CDR3 protein: CASSPDSHYGYTF. CDR3 bases: TGTGCCAGCAGCCCAGATTCCCACTATGGCTACACCTTC.

The sample holds a few counts of this clone. V and J are TRBV30 and TRBJ1-1; D gene uncertain. This CDR3 region has 12 residues. Trimming shortened V by 1 base and J by 2 bases, and 5 bases separated the two germline ends. Germline loops: CDR1 GTSNPN, CDR2 SVGIG (reference sequence). The CDR3 DNA reads TGTGCCTGGAGTGGAGGAAACACTGAAGCTTTCTTT. Residues: CAWSGGNTEAFF.

A single count supports this clone. The chain carries TRBV11-3 and TRBJ2-1; 7 nucleotides agree with TRBD2. The CDR3 is 16 residues long. V lost 3 bases to trimming and J lost 2 bases; unmatched junction nucleotides: 7. Per the germline V gene, CDR1 is SGHNT and CDR2 is YENEEA. The CDR3 region is CASSFTSARAYNEQFF. The CDR3 DNA reads TGTGCCAGCAGCTTTACTAGCGCTAGAGCCTACAATGAGCAGTTCTTC.

This clone occurred once. The junction does not match germline at one end; this may be a read error. The chain is built from TRBV6-5 and TRBJ2-1; D is unresolved. Germline V lookup: CDR1 MNHEY, CDR2 SVGAGI. The CDR3 contains 15 residues. The CDR3, as DNA: TGTGCCAGCAATATAAGAGAAGCCTCCGACAATGAGCAGTTCTTC. It is translated as CASNIREASDNEQFF.

The table lists this clone with a count of one. V is TRBV13 and J is TRBJ2-5; TRBD1 aligns across 9 bases. CDR3 length equals 13 residues. The germline CDR1 and CDR2 sequences are PRHDT and FYEKMQ (reference sequence). The junction had 3 bases not matched to a gene; V was cut back by 5 bases and J by 5 bases. The CDR3 loop is CASSLDRGETQYF. CDR3 DNA sequence: TGTGCCAGCAGCCTAGACAGGGGGGAGACCCAGTACTTC.

The gene calls are TRBV5-1 and TRBJ2-2; maybe TRBD1 (6 bases). The CDR3 is 18 amino acids. The V gene's germline CDR1 is SGHRS and CDR2 YFSETQ. Trimming pared 0 bases from V and 1 base from J, leaving 16 bases between. CDR3 sequence: CASSLGGQRTRNTGELFF. Written as DNA, the CDR3 is TGCGCCAGCAGCTTGGGGGGGCAAAGGACCAGGAACACCGGGGAGCTGTTTTTT.

The chain links TRBV9 to TRBJ1-3; D is perhaps TRBD1 (5 bases). The CDR3 has 15 residues. Germline CDR1 reads SGDLS; CDR2 reads YYNGEE. The V gene lost 3 bases and the J gene lost 4 bases, with 14 bases spanning the gap. The CDR3 sequence: CASSAVGGSGNTIYF. The CDR3 region has the DNA TGTGCCAGCAGCGCGGTGGGGGGAAGCGGAAACACCATATATTTT.

This chain links TRBV4-1 with TRBJ2-5; 11 bases match TRBD1. The assigned J gene may be wrong: the sequence end matches TRBJ2-7 better. This CDR3 is built from 17 residues. CDR1 is MGHRA, CDR2 YSYEKL, per germline. CDR3 sequence reads: CASSHPGQGVPSYEQYF. The CDR3 nucleotides read TGCGCCAGCAGCCATCCGGGACAGGGGGTTCCCTCCTACGAGCAGTACTTC.

The CDR3: CASSHPPGRDTEAFF. CDR3 bases: TGTGCCAGCAGCCACCCACCGGGAAGGGACACTGAAGCTTTCTTT. The chain couples TRBV9 to TRBJ1-1; D remains unclear. Germline V gene data show CDR1 as SGDLS and CDR2 as YYNGEE. V was pared by 4 bases and J by 3 bases, with 16 bases between. CDR3 length equals 15 residues.

The gene calls are TRBV5-1 and TRBJ2-5, with D perhaps TRBD1 (6 bases). Trimming shortened V by 0 bases and J by 5 bases, and 17 bases separated the two germline ends. The CDR3 length is 16 residues. CDR1 is SGHRS, CDR2 YFSETQ, per germline. CDR3 region: CASSLALGALGETQYF. CDR3 nucleotides: TGCGCCAGCAGCTTGGCTCTGGGGGCCCTGGGTGAGACCCAGTACTTC.